This T cell receptor beta chain was sequenced for a study of T cell repertoires in cytomegalovirus infection. Across the study: The public TCR beta signatures pointed to both CMV infection and matching HLA type. Study conclusions and caveats: Public TCR beta family frequency separated CMV-and-HLA carriers, including in an independent cohort. Dominant in the ex vivo response were TCR beta clonotypes restricted by HLA-C and specific for CMV.

Trimming at V came to 4 bases and at J to 1 base, leaving 4 bases not matched to a gene. The germline V gene has CDR1 SGHAT and CDR2 FQDESV (reference sequence). CDR3 length: 15 amino acids. TCRdb used MiXCR to reprocess the reads, holding one entry per CDR3 protein. The data hold over 100,000 distinct CDR3 sequences, with approximately 17% observed a single time. Regarding this clonotype: The antigen is not known.

The chain joins TRBV11-1 to TRBJ2-7; 10 nucleotides align to TRBD1. What was sequenced was PBMCs. The sequence derives from a human donor in good health (CMV status not recorded). Some clones in this sample may be carry-over from other donors' samples. The CDR3 DNA reads TGTGCCAGCAGCTCCCGGGACAGGGGATCCTACGAGCAGTACTTC. This translates into CASSSRDRGSYEQYF.